The rows below give T cell receptor beta chains drawn from one sample of a study of T cell responses to AZD1222 COVID-19 vaccine. TCRdb keeps only in-frame clones here, not all; method: immunoSEQ multiplex PCR. Here the sample spans 100,000 or so clones, approximately 87% being singletons. The sample in question was peripheral blood, obtained on day 0 of AZD1222 vaccination. The receptors here all came from an adult in good health. CDR3s include the opening cysteine and the closing phenylalanine or tryptophan. D genes are given only for firm matches. Clone size is shown for a subset of rows, as once, few, many or a class of expanded clone.

TRBV7-2,few,TRBD1,TRBJ2-5,CASSIDRGRQETQYF,TGTGCCAGCAGCATAGACAGGGGGCGGCAGGAGACCCAGTACTTC
TRBV30,-,-,TRBJ2-1,CAGWGTHEQFF,TGTGCCGGTTGGGGGACCCATGAGCAGTTCTTC
TRBV5-1,-,-,TRBJ1-2,CASSNGTRGSGGYTF,TGCGCCAGCAGCAACGGGACTAGGGGGTCGGGTGGCTACACCTTC
TRBV24-1,-,-,TRBJ2-3,CATSDSGLYTDTQYF,TGTGCCACCAGTGATTCCGGACTCTACACAGATACGCAGTATTTT
TRBV4-3,once,-,TRBJ1-6,CASSQSQGNSPLHF,TGCGCCAGCAGCCAGTCACAGGGTAATTCACCCCTCCACTTT
TRBV27,-,-,TRBJ1-2,CASSLAGAGTILPSYGYTF,TGTGCCAGCAGTTTGGCGGGGGCCGGTACCATTCTACCTTCCTATGGCTACACCTTC
TRBV19,once,TRBD1,TRBJ1-2,CASSQTGLPNYGYTF,TGTGCCAGTAGTCAGACAGGGTTACCGAACTATGGCTACACCTTC
TRBV5-1,once,-,TRBJ2-1,CASSLVGSDNEQFF,TGCGCCAGCAGCTTGGTCGGGAGCGACAATGAGCAGTTCTTC
TRBV5-1,-,-,TRBJ2-5,CASSLTDGAQETQYF,TGCGCCAGCAGCTTGACGGACGGGGCCCAAGAGACCCAGTACTTC
TRBV6-2/TRBV6-3,once,-,TRBJ2-7,CASSHLHEQYF,TGTGCCAGCAGTCACCTACATGAGCAGTACTTC
TRBV5-5,-,-,TRBJ2-7,CASSFRDGSSYEQYF,TGTGCCAGCAGCTTCCGGGACGGCTCTTCCTACGAGCAGTACTTC
TRBV27,-,-,TRBJ1-2,CASSLSRRPYGYTF,TGTGCCAGCAGTTTATCTCGACGGCCCTATGGCTACACCTTC
TRBV25-1,-,-,TRBJ2-1,CASSNYNEQFF,TGTGCCAGCAGTAACTACAATGAGCAGTTCTTC
TRBV3-1/TRBV3-2,-,-,TRBJ2-2,CASSQGRGRTGELFF,TGTGCCAGCAGCCAAGGTCGAGGGAGAACCGGGGAGCTGTTTTTT
TRBV30,-,-,TRBJ2-7,CAGTLAFEQYF,TGTGCCGGCACTCTAGCATTCGAGCAGTACTTC
TRBV7-3,-,-,TRBJ2-2,CASSPQRANTGELFF,TGTGCCAGCAGCCCCCAGCGGGCGAACACCGGGGAGCTGTTTTTT
TRBV24-1,-,-,TRBJ2-1,CATSDPGGSSYNEQFF,TGTGCCACCAGTGATCCCGGTGGAAGCTCCTACAATGAGCAGTTCTTC
TRBV5-6,-,-,TRBJ2-4,CASSLQGKNIQYF,TGTGCCAGCAGCTTGCAGGGTAAAAACATTCAGTACTTC
TRBV5-6,-,TRBD1,TRBJ1-2,CASRDGLGQGGRNDGYTF,TGTGCCAGCAGGGACGGGTTAGGACAGGGGGGCCGGAATGATGGCTACACCTTC
TRBV7-2,-,-,TRBJ2-7,CASSLRDRDSSYEQYF,TGTGCCAGCAGCCTACGCGACCGGGACTCCTCCTACGAGCAGTACTTC
TRBV19,-,TRBD2,TRBJ2-1,CASSIQGSETSGGSWQFF,TGTGCCAGTAGTATACAGGGGTCGGAGACTAGCGGAGGTTCGTGGCAGTTCTTC
TRBV13,-,TRBD2,TRBJ2-6,CASSSLSGSGANVLTF,TGTGCCAGCAGTTCCCTTAGCGGGTCTGGGGCCAACGTCCTGACTTTC
TRBV28,-,TRBD1,TRBJ2-5,CASRTGTETQYF,TGTGCCAGCAGGACAGGGACAGAGACCCAGTACTTC
TRBV5-4,-,TRBD1,TRBJ1-6,CASSERTGVNSPLHF,TGTGCCAGCAGCGAGCGGACAGGGGTCAATTCACCCCTCCACTTT
TRBV6-1,-,-,TRBJ1-5,CASSDMGGNQPQHF,TGTGCCAGCAGTGATATGGGGGGCAATCAGCCCCAGCATTTT
TRBV6-4,-,-,TRBJ1-6,CASIYPGRVNSPLHF,TGTGCCAGCATTTACCCGGGCAGGGTAAATTCACCCCTCCACTTT
TRBV3-1/TRBV3-2,-,TRBD1,TRBJ1-1,CASSQQDRRNTEAFF,TGTGCCAGCAGCCAACAGGACAGGAGGAACACTGAAGCTTTCTTT
TRBV5-1,-,-,TRBJ2-1,CASSNMYNEQFF,TGCGCCAGCAGCAATATGTACAATGAGCAGTTCTTC
TRBV5-4,-,TRBD1,TRBJ1-2,CASSLARQGNYGYTF,TGTGCCAGCAGCTTGGCTCGACAGGGAAACTATGGCTACACCTTC
TRBV28,once,-,TRBJ1-5,CASTVISNQPQHF,TGTGCCAGCACTGTTATAAGCAATCAGCCCCAGCATTTT
TRBV4-1,once,TRBD2,TRBJ2-5,CASSQDMAGVGQETQYF,TGCGCCAGCAGCCAAGATATGGCGGGAGTAGGGCAAGAGACCCAGTACTTC
TRBV5-1,-,TRBD2,TRBJ2-3,CASSLIRFRTSSTDTQYF,TGCGCCAGCAGCCTGATCAGATTCCGGACTAGCAGCACAGATACGCAGTATTTT
TRBV5-1,-,TRBD2,TRBJ2-3,CASSLLTSGAYTDTQYF,TGCGCCAGCAGCTTACTGACTAGCGGGGCCTACACAGATACGCAGTATTTT
TRBV7-9,-,TRBD2,TRBJ2-3,CASSSDLAGAPGNTQYF,TGTGCCAGCAGCTCGGACCTAGCGGGGGCCCCCGGGAATACGCAGTATTTT
TRBV3-1/TRBV3-2,-,-,TRBJ2-2,CASSQDLAGTTNTGELFF,TGTGCCAGCAGCCAAGATTTGGCAGGGACCACGAACACCGGGGAGCTGTTTTTT
TRBV6-2/TRBV6-3,-,TRBD1,TRBJ2-7,CASSPSGGSYEQYF,TGTGCCAGCAGCCCCTCAGGGGGATCCTACGAGCAGTACTTC
TRBV5-6,-,-,TRBJ1-4,CASSLGSGNEKLFF,TGTGCCAGCAGCTTGGGGTCCGGAAATGAAAAACTGTTTTTT
TRBV9,-,-,TRBJ2-7,CASSGGTATSYEQYF,TGTGCCAGCAGCGGTGGGACCGCAACCTCCTACGAGCAGTACTTC
TRBV7-2,-,TRBD2,TRBJ2-1,CASSFNGLALTFF,TGTGCCAGCAGTTTTAATGGACTAGCCTTGACGTTCTTC
TRBV28,-,-,TRBJ2-5,CASSLGGIQETQYF,TGTGCCAGCAGTTTAGGAGGGATCCAAGAGACCCAGTACTTC
TRBV28,-,TRBD2,TRBJ2-5,CASSLGLAGVEETQYF,TGTGCCAGCAGTTTAGGACTAGCGGGAGTTGAGGAGACCCAGTACTTC
TRBV27,few,-,TRBJ1-5,CASSRLSSWGQGSNQPQHF,TGTGCCAGCAGTCGACTGAGTAGCTGGGGGCAGGGCAGCAATCAGCCCCAGCATTTT
TRBV28,once,TRBD1,TRBJ1-5,CASSPRDRGLQPQHF,TGTGCCAGCAGTCCTAGGGACAGGGGGCTTCAGCCCCAGCATTTT
TRBV7-2,-,TRBD2,TRBJ2-1,CASSLEGTSGRASGFF,TGTGCCAGCAGCTTAGAGGGGACTAGCGGGAGGGCCAGTGGGTTCTTC
TRBV6-5,-,TRBD2,TRBJ2-5,CASSIPGLGSETQYF,TGTGCCAGCAGTATCCCGGGACTAGGGTCGGAGACCCAGTACTTC
TRBV9,once,-,TRBJ1-2,CASSGENWGGRGGYTF,TGTGCCAGCAGCGGAGAGAATTGGGGCGGGCGTGGGGGCTACACCTTC
TRBV3-1/TRBV3-2,once,-,TRBJ1-1,CASSQGLGGTEAFF,TGTGCCAGCAGCCAAGGGTTGGGGGGCACTGAAGCTTTCTTT
TRBV6-6,-,-,TRBJ1-5,CAGGRNNQPQHF,TGTGCCGGCGGACGGAACAATCAGCCCCAGCATTTT
TRBV19,-,TRBD2,TRBJ2-1,CASSPLFETSGRPEQFF,TGTGCCAGTAGTCCTCTCTTCGAGACTAGCGGGAGACCTGAGCAGTTCTTC
TRBV27,-,-,TRBJ1-1,CAVGTDVNTEAFF,TGTGCCGTGGGGACGGATGTGAATACTGAAGCTTTCTTT
TRBV9,-,-,TRBJ2-1,CASSVRSAFFLNEQFF,TGTGCCAGCAGCGTGCGTAGCGCTTTTTTTCTTAATGAGCAGTTCTTC
TRBV7-3,-,-,TRBJ2-1,CASSSGQHPGDNEQFF,TGTGCCAGCAGCTCAGGACAGCATCCGGGGGACAATGAGCAGTTCTTC